This TCR beta chain originates from a study of cytomegalovirus exposure and HLA in healthy donors. Researchers ran the PCR with 60 Vbeta and 13 Jbeta primers. Original handling: In a later analysis, the count reached 80 million or so unique TCR beta chains, with 10 million to 11 million shared. Libraries were prepared by immunoSEQ multiplex PCR; TCRdb keeps only in-frame clonotypes and omits some of them. V and J calls plus clone size are reproduced from that table; the DNA served to infer D and trimming. The sample has some 90,000 clones; roughly 63% are singletons. The V end was cut by 4 bases, the J end by 1 base, with 14 bases between. There are 16 residues in the CDR3. From germline, CDR1 is MGHRA and CDR2 YSYEKL.

Sequenced input: PBMCs. The receptor was isolated from a boy aged 5-17 years in good health and CMV-seropositive. V usage is TRBV4-1 and J usage is TRBJ1-3, with D maybe TRBD1 (6 bases). CDR3 loop: CASSPRTDFSGNTIYF. CDR3 bases: TGCGCCAGCAGCCCGCGGACAGATTTTTCTGGAAACACCATATATTTT.